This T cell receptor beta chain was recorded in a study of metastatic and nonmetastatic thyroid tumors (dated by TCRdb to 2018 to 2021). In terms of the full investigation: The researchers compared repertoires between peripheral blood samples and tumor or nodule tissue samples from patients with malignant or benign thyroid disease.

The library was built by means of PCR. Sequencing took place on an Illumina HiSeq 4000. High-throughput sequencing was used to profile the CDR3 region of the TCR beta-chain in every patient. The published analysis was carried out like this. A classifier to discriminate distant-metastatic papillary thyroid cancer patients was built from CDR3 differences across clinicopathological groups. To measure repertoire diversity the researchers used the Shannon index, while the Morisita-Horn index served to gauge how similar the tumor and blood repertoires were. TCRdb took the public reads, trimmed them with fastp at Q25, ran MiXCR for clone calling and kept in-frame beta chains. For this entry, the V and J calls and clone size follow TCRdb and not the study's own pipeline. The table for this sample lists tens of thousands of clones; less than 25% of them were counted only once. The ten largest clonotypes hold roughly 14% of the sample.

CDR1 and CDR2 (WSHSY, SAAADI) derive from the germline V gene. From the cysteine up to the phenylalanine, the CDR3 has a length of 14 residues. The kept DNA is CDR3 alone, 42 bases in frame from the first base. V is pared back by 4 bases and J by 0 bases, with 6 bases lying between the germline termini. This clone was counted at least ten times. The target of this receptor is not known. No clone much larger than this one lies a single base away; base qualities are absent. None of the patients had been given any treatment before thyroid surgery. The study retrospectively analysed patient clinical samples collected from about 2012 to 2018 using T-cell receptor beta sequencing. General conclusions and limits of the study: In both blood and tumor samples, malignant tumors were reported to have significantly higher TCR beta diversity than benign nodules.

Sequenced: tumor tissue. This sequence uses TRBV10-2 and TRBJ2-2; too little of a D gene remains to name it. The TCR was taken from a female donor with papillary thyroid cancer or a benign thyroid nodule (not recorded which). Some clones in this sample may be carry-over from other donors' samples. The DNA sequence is TGCGCCAGCAGTGTGGCCTCGAACACCGGGGAGCTGTTTTTT. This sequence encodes CASSVASNTGELFF.